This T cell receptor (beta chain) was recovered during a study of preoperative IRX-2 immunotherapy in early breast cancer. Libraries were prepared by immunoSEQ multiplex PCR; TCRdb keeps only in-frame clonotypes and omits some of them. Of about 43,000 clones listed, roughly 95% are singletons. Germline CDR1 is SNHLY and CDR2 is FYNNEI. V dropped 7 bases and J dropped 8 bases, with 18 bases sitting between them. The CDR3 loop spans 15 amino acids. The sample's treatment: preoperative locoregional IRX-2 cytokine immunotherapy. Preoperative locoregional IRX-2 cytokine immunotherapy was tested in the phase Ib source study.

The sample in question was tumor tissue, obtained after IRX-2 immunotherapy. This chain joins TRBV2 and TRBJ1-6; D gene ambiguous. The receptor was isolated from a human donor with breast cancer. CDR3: CASNLGPGFHSPLHF. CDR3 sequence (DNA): TGTGCCAGCAACTTGGGCCCCGGGTTCCATTCACCCCTCCACTTT.